The next 27 T cell receptor beta chains were all read from a single sample in a study of shared clonotypes between healthy human individuals. Only in-frame clones appear in the TCRdb table, and some are missing; sequencing was by immunoSEQ multiplex PCR. Altogether hundreds of thousands of clones are present, 85% to 95% being singletons, with the ten largest covering approximately 25%. CD45RO-negative, CCR7-selected cells formed the naive CD8 fraction, which excluded terminally differentiated effector memory CD45RA+ cells. Sequencing was performed on naive CD8+ T cells sorted from blood. The source of these receptors is a man aged 30-40 years in good health.

The table lists this clone with a count of one. The CDR3 loop is CASSIILANTGELFF. CDR3 nucleotide sequence: TGTGCCAGTAGTATTATACTAGCCAACACCGGGGAGCTGTTTTTT. J is TRBJ2-2 and V is TRBV19, with D tentatively TRBD2 (6 bases). Germline V gene sequence: CDR1 LNHDA, CDR2 SQIVND (reference sequence). CDR3 size: 15 residues. The ends were cut back, 3 bases at V and 2 bases at J, with 10 bases in the middle.

J is TRBJ2-3 and V is TRBV9; TRBD2 matches 8 bases. Germline V gene lookup returns CDR1 SGDLS and CDR2 YYNGEE. V lost 1 base and J lost 1; bases outside the gene matches: 17. This CDR3 contains 20 residues. The CDR3 coding sequence is TGTGCCAGCAGCGTAAGGGGGACGGGAGGGGACCCTCTAGGCACAGATACGCAGTATTTT. The encoded protein is CASSVRGTGGDPLGTDTQYF.

The chain combines TRBV5-6 with TRBJ1-3; the D is unclear. The V end lost 4 bases, the J end lost 0 bases, and 8 bases lay between the germline ends. Germline V lookup: CDR1 SGHDT, CDR2 YYEEEE. The CDR3 is 14 amino acids. The CDR3 bases are TGTGCCAGCAGCCACACAAGCTCTGGAAACACCATATATTTT. The encoded protein is CASSHTSSGNTIYF.

This sequence joins TRBV19 and TRBJ1-1, with 9 bases lining up with TRBD1. The germline gives CDR1 LNHDA, CDR2 SQIVND (reference sequence). There are 16 residues in the CDR3. Germline trimming cut 7 bases from V and 6 bases from J; bases unmatched to any gene: 15. The CDR3 nucleotides are TGTGCCAGTAAGGGGACAGGGCCCGTCCGAGGGCCTGAAGCTTTCTTT. Its translation is CASKGTGPVRGPEAFF.

The chain uses TRBV5-1 and TRBJ2-5, with D maybe TRBD2 (6 bases). This CDR3 spans 15 amino acids. In germline, CDR1 is SGHRS, CDR2 YFSETQ. The V end lost 4 bases, the J end lost 5 bases, and 18 bases lay between the germline ends. The CDR3 protein is CASSASLGAGETQYF. The DNA for the CDR3 is TGCGCCAGCAGCGCCTCATTAGGGGCGGGGGAGACCCAGTACTTC. Complete variable domain (other parts from reference TRBV5-1 and TRBJ2-5): KAGVTQTPRYLIKTRGQQVTLSCSPISGHRSVSWYQQTPGQGLQFLFEYFSETQRNKGNFPGRFSGRQFSNSRSEMNVSTLELGDSALYLCASSASLGAGETQYFGPGTRLLVL.

The V and J genes are TRBV7-2 and TRBJ2-7, with 9 bases that match TRBD2. The CDR3 contains 16 residues. Trimming took 1 base from V and 4 from J; bases not matched to a gene: 8. Germline V gives CDR1 SGHTA, CDR2 FQGNSA. Here the CDR3 reads CASSLGDSGSVYEQYF. DNA for the CDR3: TGTGCCAGCAGCTTAGGGGATAGCGGGAGTGTGTACGAGCAGTACTTC.

This chain links TRBV7-2 with TRBJ2-1, with TRBD2 matching over 8 bases. The germline V gene has CDR1 SGHTA and CDR2 FQGNSA. The length of the CDR3 is 13 residues. V lost 5 bases and J lost 9; bases outside the gene matches: 6. The chain's CDR3 is CASSLGLAIEQFF. CDR3 sequence (DNA): TGTGCCAGCAGCCTAGGACTAGCAATTGAGCAGTTCTTC.

The J gene is TRBJ1-3, the V gene TRBV4-1; D call uncertain. Trimming left V 2 bases short and J 0 bases short, with 5 bases between. The CDR3 consists of 14 residues. In germline, CDR1 is MGHRA, CDR2 YSYEKL. This CDR3 reads CASSQFNSGNTIYF. The CDR3 nucleotides are TGCGCCAGCAGCCAATTCAACTCTGGAAACACCATATATTTT.

This chain connects TRBV7-6 to TRBJ1-1; D gene ambiguous. V was shortened by 4 bases and J by 4 bases, with 4 bases between the two germline ends. This CDR3 has 11 amino acids. Germline CDR1 is SGHVS and CDR2 is FNYEAQ. CDR3 amino acids: CASSSGTEAFF. Written as DNA, the CDR3 is TGTGCCAGCAGCTCGGGCACTGAAGCTTTCTTT. The full variable domain, rest sourced from reference TRBV7-6 and TRBJ1-1, is GAGVSQSPRYKVTKRGQDVALRCDPISGHVSLYWYRQALGQGPEFLTYFNYEAQQDKSGLPNDRFSAERPEGSISTLTIQRTEQRDSAMYRCASSSGTEAFFGQGTRLTVV.

The gene calls are TRBV7-9 and TRBJ1-5; D may be TRBD1 (5 bases). CDR1 is SEHNR, CDR2 FQNEAQ, per germline (reference sequence). The CDR3 runs 15 residues. V was cut by 1 base and J by 4 bases, with 11 bases left in between. The CDR3 here is CASSLGMGGNQPQHF. In DNA form, the CDR3 reads TGTGCCAGCAGCTTAGGTATGGGGGGGAATCAGCCCCAGCATTTT. Drawing the rest from reference TRBV7-9 and TRBJ1-5, the complete variable domain is DTGVSQNPRHKITKRGQNVTFRCDPISEHNRLYWYRQTLGQGPEFLTYFQNEAQLEKSRLLSDRFSAERPKGSFSTLEIQRTEQGDSAMYLCASSLGMGGNQPQHFGDGTRLSIL.

The rearrangement links TRBV4-3 to TRBJ1-1; no clear D. The length of the CDR3 is 15 residues. Germline V gene lookup returns CDR1 LGHNA and CDR2 YSLEER. The V and J ends lost 0 bases and 4 bases respectively, with 12 bases between them. The CDR3 DNA sequence: TGCGCCAGCAGCCAAGATCTATGGCAGTTCACTGAAGCTTTCTTT. It translates to CASSQDLWQFTEAFF.

The chain combines TRBV29-1 with TRBJ1-2; 8 bases are a match to TRBD1. Germline V gives CDR1 SQVTM, CDR2 ANQGSEA. V lost 3 bases, J lost 4 bases, and 4 bases stayed unmatched. The CDR3 is 13 residues long. The CDR3 DNA is TGCAGCGTTGAGGACAGGGTTGGCTATGGCTACACCTTC. Translated: CSVEDRVGYGYTF.

Regarding this clone: This sample includes further DNA sequences coding for the same CDR3. The chain uses TRBV7-9 and TRBJ2-1, with 8 bases identical to TRBD2. The CDR3 contains 15 residues. V was pared by 5 bases and J by 1 base, with 4 bases of the junction left unmatched. Looked up from germline, CDR1 is SEHNR and CDR2 is FQNEAQ (reference sequence). In DNA, the CDR3 is TGTGCCAGCAGCCTCCGCGGGGGGTCCTACAATGAGCAGTTCTTC. It codes for CASSLRGGSYNEQFF. Supplemented by reference TRBV7-9 and TRBJ2-1, the full variable domain reads DTGVSQNPRHKITKRGQNVTFRCDPISEHNRLYWYRQTLGQGPEFLTYFQNEAQLEKSRLLSDRFSAERPKGSFSTLEIQRTEQGDSAMYLCASSLRGGSYNEQFFGPGTRLTVL.

Remarks on this clone: The sample holds other DNA sequences that translate to the same CDR3. This rearrangement joins TRBV7-9 to TRBJ2-7; perhaps TRBD1 as D (5 bases). Germline CDR1 reads SEHNR; CDR2 reads FQNEAQ (reference sequence). The CDR3 spans 12 residues. V dropped 4 bases and J dropped 3 bases, with 7 bases sitting between them. The DNA of the CDR3 is TGTGCCAGCAGCTCGGACATCTACGAGCAGTACTTC. Its protein product is CASSSDIYEQYF.

The chain employs TRBV11-2 and TRBJ1-1; D perhaps matches TRBD1 (5 bases). CDR3 length: 15 residues. With 2 bases removed from V and 2 bases from J, the gap between germline ends came to 12 bases. Germline CDR1 SGHAT, CDR2 FQNNGV. CDR3 sequence reads: CASSLLDSKNTEAFF. The CDR3 DNA is TGTGCCAGCAGCTTACTAGACAGCAAAAACACTGAAGCTTTCTTT.

The gene calls are TRBV27 and TRBJ2-7, with TRBD2 matching over 14 bases. CDR3 size: 15 residues. The J segment lost 7 bases and the V segment lost 5 bases, leaving 7 bases of the junction unmatched. Germline-derived CDR1 and CDR2 are MNHEY and SMNVEV (reference sequence). The CDR3 here is CASSPGTSGSEEQYF. Written as DNA, the CDR3 is TGTGCCAGCAGTCCCGGGACTAGCGGGAGCGAAGAGCAGTACTTC.

The sample holds one count of this clone. The J gene is TRBJ1-1, the V gene TRBV5-1, with D possibly TRBD1 on 6 matching bases. The CDR3 has 17 amino acids. The germline gives CDR1 SGHRS, CDR2 YFSETQ. V was cut by 4 bases and J by 1 base, with 20 bases left in between. For the CDR3, the DNA is TGCGCCAGCAGCCCATTCGGCGAACAGGGAGGGAACACTGAAGCTTTCTTT. This sequence encodes CASSPFGEQGGNTEAFF.

DNA for the CDR3: TGTGCCAGCAGCTTAGGGGCGGGAGGGCCCATCGGGGAGCTGTTTTTT. Encoded protein: CASSLGAGGPIGELFF. The V call is TRBV7-6, the J call TRBJ2-2; 9 nucleotides align to TRBD2. Losses at the gene ends were 1 base for V and 7 bases for J; bases not matched to a gene: 7. The germline V gene encodes CDR1 SGHVS and CDR2 FNYEAQ. This CDR3 has 16 amino acids.

This sequence joins TRBV9 and TRBJ1-1; 12 bases agree with TRBD1. The CDR3 covers 21 residues. Germline trimming cut 0 bases from V and 0 bases from J; bases unmatched to any gene: 15. Germline values: CDR1 SGDLS, CDR2 YYNGEE. In DNA form, the CDR3 reads TGTGCCAGCAGCGTAGCTGAGCGACTCGGGACAGGGGGCCCGATGAACACTGAAGCTTTCTTT. This translates into CASSVAERLGTGGPMNTEAFF. Filled out from reference TRBV9 and TRBJ1-1, the complete variable domain reads DSGVTQTPKHLITATGQRVTLRCSPRSGDLSVYWYQQSLDQGLQFLIQYYNGEERAKGNILERFSAQQFPDLHSELNLSSLELGDSALYFCASSVAERLGTGGPMNTEAFFGQGTRLTVV.

The sample holds one count of this clone. The chain employs TRBV10-3 and TRBJ2-1; TRBD2 matches 7 bases. With 3 bases clipped from V and 8 bases from J, the junction kept 4 bases outside the gene matches. Germline V gene sequence: CDR1 ENHRY, CDR2 SYGVKD. This CDR3 region has 13 residues. This chain's CDR3 is CAISDWGGYEQFF. The CDR3, as DNA: TGTGCCATCAGTGACTGGGGAGGGTATGAGCAGTTCTTC.

The chain carries TRBV15 and TRBJ2-3; no clear D gene. The V end lost 5 bases, the J end lost 0 bases, and 12 bases lay between the germline ends. CDR1 LNHNV and CDR2 YYDKDF come from the germline V gene (reference sequence). The CDR3 totals 15 residues. The CDR3 reads CATSARRPSTDTQYF. The CDR3 DNA sequence: TGTGCCACCAGCGCCAGGCGTCCTAGCACAGATACGCAGTATTTT.

The rearrangement links TRBV28 to TRBJ2-7, with a weak D call TRBD1 (5 bases). The CDR3 runs to 15 residues. Germline V gene data show CDR1 as MDHEN and CDR2 as SYDVKM. The V end was cut by 2 bases, the J end by 3 bases, with 14 bases between. CDR3 sequence reads: CASSLVGQGRYEQYF. In DNA, the CDR3 is TGTGCCAGCAGTTTAGTGGGGCAGGGTCGCTACGAGCAGTACTTC.

This clone was seen just once. The chain has TRBV7-6 and TRBJ2-2, with 9 bases identical to TRBD2. The CDR3 totals 16 residues. The trim removed 2 bases at V and 7 bases at J, leaving 8 bases unmatched. The V gene's germline CDR1 is SGHVS and CDR2 FNYEAQ. DNA of the CDR3: TGTGCCAGCAGCTTACTCGCTAGCGGGATTGGCGGGGAGCTGTTTTTT. Amino acid sequence: CASSLLASGIGGELFF.

The CDR3 DNA follows: TGTGCCAGCAGCCCCGAGGCTGGTCAGCCCCAGCATTTT. Its protein is CASSPEAGQPQHF. The rearrangement joins TRBV7-3 to TRBJ1-5; D gene unclear. Germline lookup yields CDR1 SGHTA and CDR2 FQGTGA. V was pared by 5 bases and J by 6 bases, with 11 bases between. The CDR3 length is 13 residues.

The J gene is TRBJ2-7, the V gene TRBV4-2, with D uncertain. V lost 0 bases, J lost 2 bases, and 8 bases lay in between. Germline-derived CDR1 and CDR2 are LGHNA and YNFKEQ. The CDR3 totals 14 residues. CDR3 loop: CASSQDRWPYEQYF. In nucleotides, the CDR3 is TGTGCCAGCAGCCAAGATCGTTGGCCCTACGAGCAGTACTTC.

This rearrangement joins TRBV9 to TRBJ2-5, with D tentatively TRBD2 (6 bases). This CDR3 spans 10 amino acids. CDR1 SGDLS and CDR2 YYNGEE come from the germline V gene. V lost 7 bases, J lost 7 bases, and 8 bases lay in between. The CDR3 DNA is TGTGCCAGCGCGGGGCGGACCCAGTACTTC. This sequence encodes CASAGRTQYF.

The chain joins TRBV5-4 to TRBJ2-7; D possibly uses TRBD1 or TRBD2 (5 bases each). V lost 1 base and J lost 2, with 10 bases in between. Germline V gene lookup returns CDR1 SGHNT and CDR2 YYREEE (reference sequence). The CDR3 covers 14 residues. CDR3 sequence (DNA): TGTGCCAGCAGCTTGTGGGACGCAACCTACGAGCAGTACTTC. This translates into CASSLWDATYEQYF.